This T cell receptor beta chain was obtained from a study of regulatory T cells in long-lasting Graves disease. General observations from the study: TCR diversity was lower in persistent than newly diagnosed Graves' disease.

A word on this clonotype: Its antigen is unidentified.

According to the study, TCR beta libraries were built with iRepertoire HTBI primers and CDR3-region Arm-PCR. TCRdb redid the calling of the multiplex PCR reads with MiXCR, one entry per CDR3 protein. The sample carries about 470,000 distinct CDR3 sequences, around 16% recorded once. Germline lookup yields CDR1 MNHEY and CDR2 SVGEGT. Trimming took 6 bases from V and 9 from J, leaving 21 bases between them. The CDR3 is 14 residues long. As to time point: newly diagnosed GD, antithyroid drugs for less than 3 months. The TCR library used RNA extracted from PBMCs. The same data also contributed to another study, on T cells in Graves' hyperthyroidism and ophthalmopathy. That paper notes: The HTBI primer set drove a first-round RT-PCR of the TCR CDR3. Blood also held most thyroid clonotypes expanded beyond 0.001.

V and J are TRBV6-2 or TRBV6-3 and TRBJ2-7; no clear D gene. This clonotype originated in a man aged 40-50 years with Graves disease. The sample consisted of peripheral blood mononuclear cells (PBMCs), taken at new diagnosis, from a patient treated with antithyroid drugs. The CDR3 DNA follows: TGTGCCAGCAGGGACGGACCGGTGGTGGGCGGGCAGTACTTC. This encodes CASRDGPVVGGQYF.